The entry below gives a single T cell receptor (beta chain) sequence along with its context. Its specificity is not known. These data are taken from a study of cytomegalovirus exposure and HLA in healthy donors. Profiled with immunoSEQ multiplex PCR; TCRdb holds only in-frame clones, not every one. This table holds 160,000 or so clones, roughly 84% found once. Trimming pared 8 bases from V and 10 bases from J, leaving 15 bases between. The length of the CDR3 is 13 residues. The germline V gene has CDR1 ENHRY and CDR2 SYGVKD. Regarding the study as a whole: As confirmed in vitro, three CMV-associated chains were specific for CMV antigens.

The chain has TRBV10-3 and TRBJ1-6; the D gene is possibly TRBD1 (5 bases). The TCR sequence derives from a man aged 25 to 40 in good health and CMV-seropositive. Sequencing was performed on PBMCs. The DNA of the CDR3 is TGTGCCATCCGAGGGACTCAAAGATCACCCCTCCACTTT. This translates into CAIRGTQRSPLHF.